The present T cell receptor beta chain was sequenced within a study of T cells in Graves' hyperthyroidism and ophthalmopathy (dated by TCRdb to the late 2010s). Regarding the complete study: To identify distinguishing TCR V-J signatures, a discovery cohort of roughly 100 patients was used, comprising 43 with Graves' ophthalmopathy and around 57 with stable Graves' hyperthyroidism. The 100 or so discovery patients were randomly split 7:3 into training and test sets. Once sampling was done, hyperthyroidism patients were given methimazole at a starting dose of 30 mg daily, whereas ophthalmopathy patients were given high-dose intravenous methylprednisolone. The study also compared thyroid tissue and blood T-cell repertoires from more than 5 Graves' hyperthyroidism patients. Prospective prediction of ophthalmopathy was tested in an independent validation cohort of about 19 hyperthyroidism patients and 17 patients who later progressed to ophthalmopathy. TCR Vbeta CDR3 sequencing of 130 to 150 peripheral blood samples (more than 40 ophthalmopathy, 70 to 85 hyperthyroidism and roughly 17 progressor patients) is reported in the paper. The research as a whole found: No statistical method was used to set the sample size in advance, and investigators knew the group allocation. A 13 V-J signature model separated ophthalmopathy from stable hyperthyroidism, with about 88% sensitivity and 81.08% specificity in cross-validation and 80%/75% in testing. Most expanded thyroid clonotypes (frequency above 0.001) were also detected in blood, a finding suggesting that blood repertoires may reflect thyroid immune responses. In validation, the model predicted progression to ophthalmopathy a median of 6.5 months before onset, with about 70% sensitivity and 72.22% specificity.

The TCR beta CDR3 regions were amplified from the RNA transcripts. The TCR CDR3 was subjected to a first round of RT-PCR using the HTBI primer set and the Qiagen OneStep RT-PCR kit. Libraries were constructed in a second round of multiplex PCR, after which size selection and purification were carried out. Sequencing of the libraries was done on an Illumina HiSeq2000 using paired-end 100 bp reads. Concerning the study's data processing: SOAPnuke was used to process the raw data, with reads discarded if the reads contained adapters or uncalled bases, had a mean Phred below 15, or lacked an exact constant-primer or identifier match. High-quality paired reads were merged with COPE v1.2.5, and unique nucleotide sequences were defined as clonotypes. Clonotypes were aligned to IMGT TRBV, TRBD and TRBJ reference segments using MiTCR v1.1. The analysis included only V-J combinations with a frequency above 0.0001, which together covered more than 99% of the repertoires. A TCS score was defined as the ratio of F50 (clonal expansion) to E x V (chaos), with BLOSUM62-based TCRdist applied between CDR3 peptides within each V-J. Welch's t-statistics and random forest reduced roughly 530 V-J features to about 12, which were used in a naive Bayes classifier (R e1071). Thyroid-blood repertoire similarity was quantified with the Morisita-Horn index. In-frame beta chains were kept once TCRdb had trimmed the public reads at Q25 with fastp and called clones with MiXCR. Merged by CDR3 protein, the rows form single entries marked with the most common genes and DNA. The V and J calls here are based on TCRdb, not the publication. Recorded for this sample are roughly 500,000 distinct CDR3 sequences; just over 45% of them occurred a single time. The ten largest clones add up to around 19% of the sample.

Exclusion was applied to patients with uncontrolled infections, other autoimmune diseases, pregnancy or lactation. Diagnoses were established on the basis of clinical symptoms, serum thyroxine and TRAb, thyroid ultrasound, and orbital computed tomography. Total RNA was extracted with Trizol reagent, and quality was checked on an Agilent 2100 Bioanalyzer. In the case of this clonotype: Its antigen is unknown. Per-nucleotide qualities are absent, and no much larger clonotype sits a single base away.

Sequenced: peripheral blood or thyroid tissue (not recorded which). The TCR originated in an adult woman with Graves' disease, either hyperthyroidism or ophthalmopathy (not recorded which).

At the DNA level, the sequence is TGCGGCCAACTAGCGGGAGGGCCCGGGGAGCTGTTTTTT. Its amino acids are CGQLAGGPGELFF. The rearrangement combines TRBV20-1 with TRBJ2-2; 13 of the junction bases match TRBD2. From the germline V gene (reference sequence), CDR1 is DFQATT and CDR2 is SNEGSKA. The CDR3 has 13 amino acids, counting the end cysteine and phenylalanine. The entry retains the CDR3 DNA only, 39 bases that are in frame from base 1.